A single TCR beta chain is shown here with its context. This sample was taken from a study of blood T cell repertoires in COVID-19. Study context: Material from acute and convalescent COVID-19 was sourced from the United States, Italy and Spain.

V lost 0 bases and J 2 bases, leaving 9 bases between the germline ends. The germline CDR1 and CDR2 sequences are SGDLS and YYNGEE. CDR3 length equals 14 residues. Original data processing: Amplified reference gene primers provided the basis for estimating nucleated cell counts. Sequencing used immunoSEQ multiplex PCR; TCRdb keeps in-frame clones, though not all of them. D and trimming come from the DNA, and the V and J calls and clone size come from that table. This table holds a few hundred thousand clones, 88% found once. Categorization into cohorts depended on clinical history that participants reported. Recovered status applied to Cohort 3 donors who had two consecutive negative PCRs. It also applied to those with clearance or with symptom resolution.

The sample was PBMCs or T cells enriched from blood (not recorded which). This clonotype was obtained from a woman aged 18-29 years who had recovered from COVID-19. V usage is TRBV9 and J usage is TRBJ2-7, with D possibly matching TRBD1 (6 bases). The CDR3 reads CASSVATGTYEQYF. Written as DNA, the CDR3 is TGTGCCAGCAGCGTAGCGACAGGTACCTACGAGCAGTACTTC.